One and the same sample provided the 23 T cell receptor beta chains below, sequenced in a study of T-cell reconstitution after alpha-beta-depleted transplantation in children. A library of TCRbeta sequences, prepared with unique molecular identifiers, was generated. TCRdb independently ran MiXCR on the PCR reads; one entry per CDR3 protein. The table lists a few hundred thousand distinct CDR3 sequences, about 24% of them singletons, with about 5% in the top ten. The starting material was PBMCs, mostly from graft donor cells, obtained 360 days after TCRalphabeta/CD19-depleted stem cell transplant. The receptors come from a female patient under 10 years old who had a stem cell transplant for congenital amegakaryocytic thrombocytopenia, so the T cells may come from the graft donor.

CDR3: CASRRTGQGEAFF. CDR3 nucleotides: TGTGCCAGCAGGAGGACAGGGCAAGGTGAAGCTTTCTTT. The rearrangement joins TRBV6-6 to TRBJ1-1; 8 bases fit TRBD1. CDR1 is MNHNY, CDR2 SVGAGI, per germline (reference sequence). This CDR3 contains 13 residues. After removal of 6 bases from V and 7 bases from J, the junction contained 7 bases not matched to a gene.

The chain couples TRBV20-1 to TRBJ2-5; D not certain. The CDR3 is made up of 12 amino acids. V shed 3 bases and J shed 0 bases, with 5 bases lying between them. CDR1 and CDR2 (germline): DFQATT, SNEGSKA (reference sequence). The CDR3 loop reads CSASLYQETQYF. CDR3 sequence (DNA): TGCAGTGCTAGCCTCTACCAAGAGACCCAGTACTTC.

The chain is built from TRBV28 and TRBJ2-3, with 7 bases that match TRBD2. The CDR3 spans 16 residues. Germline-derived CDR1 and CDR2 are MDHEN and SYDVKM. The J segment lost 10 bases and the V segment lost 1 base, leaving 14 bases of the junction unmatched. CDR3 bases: TGTGCCAGCAGTTTATTGTGGGGGGGTCCCCTCATTTCGCAGTATTTT. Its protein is CASSLLWGGPLISQYF.

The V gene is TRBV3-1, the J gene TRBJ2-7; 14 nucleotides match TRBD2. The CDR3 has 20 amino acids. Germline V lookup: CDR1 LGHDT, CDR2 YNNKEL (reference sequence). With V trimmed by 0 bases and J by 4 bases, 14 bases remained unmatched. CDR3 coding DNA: TGTGCCAGCAGCCAAGATTTGAGTCCCATCGGGACTAGCGGGAGATACGAGCAGTACTTC. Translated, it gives CASSQDLSPIGTSGRYEQYF.

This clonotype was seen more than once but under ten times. CDR3 sequence (DNA): TGTGCCAGCAGCCCCCGAGGACTAGCTGGGTACGGGTTGAAAGAGACCCAGTACTTC. This sequence encodes CASSPRGLAGYGLKETQYF. The V call is TRBV11-2, the J call TRBJ2-5; 8 positions agree with TRBD2. The trim removed 5 bases at V and 3 bases at J, leaving 20 bases unmatched. In germline, CDR1 is SGHAT, CDR2 FQNNGV. There are 19 residues in the CDR3.

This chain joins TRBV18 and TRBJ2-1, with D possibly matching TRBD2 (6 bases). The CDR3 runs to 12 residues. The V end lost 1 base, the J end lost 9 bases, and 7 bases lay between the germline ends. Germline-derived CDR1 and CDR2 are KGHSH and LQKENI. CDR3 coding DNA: TGTGCCAGCTCACCACGGGGAGGTGAGCAGTTCTTC. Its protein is CASSPRGGEQFF.

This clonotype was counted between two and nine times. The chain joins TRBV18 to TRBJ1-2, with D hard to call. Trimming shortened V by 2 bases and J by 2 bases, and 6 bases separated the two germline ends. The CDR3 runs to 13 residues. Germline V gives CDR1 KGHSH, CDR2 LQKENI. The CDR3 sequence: CASSPGMNYGYTF. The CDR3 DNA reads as TGTGCCAGCTCACCAGGAATGAACTATGGCTACACCTTC.

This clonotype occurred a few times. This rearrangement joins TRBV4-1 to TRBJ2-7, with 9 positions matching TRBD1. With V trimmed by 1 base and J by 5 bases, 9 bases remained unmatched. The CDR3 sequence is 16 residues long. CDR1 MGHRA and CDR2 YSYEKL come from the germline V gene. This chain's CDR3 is CASSQGGTGLFHEQYF. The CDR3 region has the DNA TGCGCCAGCAGCCAAGGAGGGACAGGGCTTTTCCACGAGCAGTACTTC.

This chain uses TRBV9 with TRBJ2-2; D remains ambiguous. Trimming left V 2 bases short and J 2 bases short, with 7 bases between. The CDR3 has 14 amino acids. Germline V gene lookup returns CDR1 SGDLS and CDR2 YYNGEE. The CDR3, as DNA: TGTGCCAGCAGCGTTCAGGTTAACACCGGGGAGCTGTTTTTT. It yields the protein CASSVQVNTGELFF.

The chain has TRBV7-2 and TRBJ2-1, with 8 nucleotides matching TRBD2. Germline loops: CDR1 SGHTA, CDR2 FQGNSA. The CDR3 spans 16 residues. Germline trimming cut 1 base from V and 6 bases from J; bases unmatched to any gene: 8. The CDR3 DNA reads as TGTGCCAGCAGCTTAGTAGCAGCGGGAGTATTCAATGAGCAGTTCTTC. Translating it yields CASSLVAAGVFNEQFF.

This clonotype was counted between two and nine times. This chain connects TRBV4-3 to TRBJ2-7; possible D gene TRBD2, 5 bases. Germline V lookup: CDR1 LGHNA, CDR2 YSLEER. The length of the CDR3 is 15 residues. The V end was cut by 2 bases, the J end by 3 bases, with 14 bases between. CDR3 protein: CASSQRLDFYYEQYF. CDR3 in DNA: TGCGCCAGCAGCCAACGTCTGGACTTTTACTACGAGCAGTACTTC.

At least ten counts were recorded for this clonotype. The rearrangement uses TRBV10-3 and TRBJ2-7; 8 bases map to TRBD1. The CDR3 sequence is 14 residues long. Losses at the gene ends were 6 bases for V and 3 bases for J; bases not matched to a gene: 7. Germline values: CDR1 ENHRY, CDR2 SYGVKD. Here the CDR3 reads CAISDRGLVYEQYF. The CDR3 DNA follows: TGTGCCATCAGCGACAGGGGCCTAGTCTACGAGCAGTACTTC.

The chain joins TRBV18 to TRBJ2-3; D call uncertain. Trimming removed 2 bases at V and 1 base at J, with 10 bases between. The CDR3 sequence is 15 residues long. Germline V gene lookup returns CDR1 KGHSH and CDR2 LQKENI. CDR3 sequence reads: CASSPSASGTDTQYF. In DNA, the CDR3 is TGTGCCAGCTCACCATCAGCCTCTGGCACAGATACGCAGTATTTT. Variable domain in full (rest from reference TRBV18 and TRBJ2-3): NAGVMQNPRHLVRRRGQEARLRCSPMKGHSHVYWYRQLPEEGLKFMVYLQKENIIDESGMPKERFSAEFPKEGPSILRIQQVVRGDSAAYFCASSPSASGTDTQYFGPGTRLTVL.

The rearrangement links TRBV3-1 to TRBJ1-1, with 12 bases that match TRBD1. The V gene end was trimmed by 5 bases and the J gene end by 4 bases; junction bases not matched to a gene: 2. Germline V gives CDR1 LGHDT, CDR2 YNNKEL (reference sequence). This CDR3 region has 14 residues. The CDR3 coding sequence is TGTGCCAGCAGCACGGGACAGGGGGCCACTGAAGCTTTCTTT. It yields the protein CASSTGQGATEAFF.

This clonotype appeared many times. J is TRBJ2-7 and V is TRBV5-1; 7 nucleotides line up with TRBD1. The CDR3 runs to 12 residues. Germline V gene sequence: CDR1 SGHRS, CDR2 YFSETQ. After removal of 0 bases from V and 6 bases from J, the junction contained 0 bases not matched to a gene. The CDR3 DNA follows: TGCGCCAGCAGCTTGGACAGGGGCGAGCAGTACTTC. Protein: CASSLDRGEQYF. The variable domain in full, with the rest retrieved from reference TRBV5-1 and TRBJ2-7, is KAGVTQTPRYLIKTRGQQVTLSCSPISGHRSVSWYQQTPGQGLQFLFEYFSETQRNKGNFPGRFSGRQFSNSRSEMNVSTLELGDSALYLCASSLDRGEQYFGPGTRLTVT.

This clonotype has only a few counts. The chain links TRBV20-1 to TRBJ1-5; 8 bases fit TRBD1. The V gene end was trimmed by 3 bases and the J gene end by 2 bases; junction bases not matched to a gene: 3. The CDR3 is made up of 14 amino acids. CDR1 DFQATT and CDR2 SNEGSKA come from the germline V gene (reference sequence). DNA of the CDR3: TGCAGTGCTAGGGTACAGGGGGGCAATCAGCCCCAGCATTTT. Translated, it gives CSARVQGGNQPQHF.

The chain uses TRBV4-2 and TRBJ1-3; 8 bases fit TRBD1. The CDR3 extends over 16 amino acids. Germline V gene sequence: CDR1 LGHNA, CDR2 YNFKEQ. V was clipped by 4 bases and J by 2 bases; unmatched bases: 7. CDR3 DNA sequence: TGTGCCAGCAGCCGAGAACTGACAGGGGCTGGAAACACCATATATTTT. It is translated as CASSRELTGAGNTIYF.

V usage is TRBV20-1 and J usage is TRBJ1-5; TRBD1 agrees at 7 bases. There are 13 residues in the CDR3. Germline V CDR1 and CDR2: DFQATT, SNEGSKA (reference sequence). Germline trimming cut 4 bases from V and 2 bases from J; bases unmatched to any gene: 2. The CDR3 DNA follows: TGCAGTGCTACCGGGACAGGCAATCAGCCCCAGCATTTT. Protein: CSATGTGNQPQHF.

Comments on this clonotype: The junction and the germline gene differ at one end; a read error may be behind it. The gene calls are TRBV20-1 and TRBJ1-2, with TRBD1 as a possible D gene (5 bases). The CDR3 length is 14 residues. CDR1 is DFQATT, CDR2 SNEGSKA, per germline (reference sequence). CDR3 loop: CSAGDRAALRGYTF. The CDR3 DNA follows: TGCAGTGCTGGAGACAGAGCCGCTTTGCGTGGCTACACCTTC.

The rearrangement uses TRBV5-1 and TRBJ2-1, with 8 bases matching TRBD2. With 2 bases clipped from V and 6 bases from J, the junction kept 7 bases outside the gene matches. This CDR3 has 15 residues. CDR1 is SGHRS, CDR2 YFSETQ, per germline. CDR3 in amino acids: CASSLPQTSANEQFF. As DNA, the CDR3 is TGCGCCAGCAGCTTACCCCAGACTAGCGCCAATGAGCAGTTCTTC.

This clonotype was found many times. The CDR3 DNA reads as TGCAGCGTTGAAGGCGGGAGTTACTCCTACAATGAGCAGTTCTTC. Its protein product is CSVEGGSYSYNEQFF. J is TRBJ2-1 and V is TRBV29-1; 7 bases line up with TRBD2. The CDR3 spans 15 residues. Germline CDR1 SQVTM, CDR2 ANQGSEA. With 1 base clipped from V and 0 bases from J, the junction kept 3 bases outside the gene matches.

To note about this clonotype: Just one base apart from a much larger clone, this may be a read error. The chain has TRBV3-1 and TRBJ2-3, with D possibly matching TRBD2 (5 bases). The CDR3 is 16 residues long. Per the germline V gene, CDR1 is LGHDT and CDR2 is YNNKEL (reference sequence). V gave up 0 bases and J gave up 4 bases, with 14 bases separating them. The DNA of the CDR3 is TGTGCCAGCAGCCAAGATTCGCGAGGGCCTCCAGATACGCAGTATTTT. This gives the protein CASSQDSRGPPDTQYF.

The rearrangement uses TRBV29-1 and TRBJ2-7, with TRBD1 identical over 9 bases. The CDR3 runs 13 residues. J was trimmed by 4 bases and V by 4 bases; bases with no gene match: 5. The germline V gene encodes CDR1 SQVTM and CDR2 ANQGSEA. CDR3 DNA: TGCAGCGTTGCGACTGGACAGGGGTACGAGCAGTACTTC. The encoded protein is CSVATGQGYEQYF.